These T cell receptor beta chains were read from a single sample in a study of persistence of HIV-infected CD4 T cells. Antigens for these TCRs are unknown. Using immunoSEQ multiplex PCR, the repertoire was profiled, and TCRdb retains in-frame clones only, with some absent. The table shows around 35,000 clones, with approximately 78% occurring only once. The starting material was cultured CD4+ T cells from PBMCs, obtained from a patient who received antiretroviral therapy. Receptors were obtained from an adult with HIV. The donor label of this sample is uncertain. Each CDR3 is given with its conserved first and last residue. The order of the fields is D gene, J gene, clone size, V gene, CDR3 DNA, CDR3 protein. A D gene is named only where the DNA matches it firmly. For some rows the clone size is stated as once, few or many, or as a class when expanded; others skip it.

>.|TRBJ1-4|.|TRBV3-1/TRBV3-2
TGTGCCAGCAGCCTGGGGACTGAAAAACTGTTTTTT
CASSLGTEKLFF
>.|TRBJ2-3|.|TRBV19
TGTGCCAGTAGTATCCCCGGGGCGGGCAAACTCGCGACAGATACGCAGTATTTT
CASSIPGAGKLATDTQYF
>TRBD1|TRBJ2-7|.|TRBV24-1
TGTGCCACGGACAGGACGAGCTCCTACGAGCAGTACTTC
CATDRTSSYEQYF
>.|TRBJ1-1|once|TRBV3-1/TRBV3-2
TGTGCCAGCAGCCAGGTTCGACAGAGTGAAGCTTTCTTT
CASSQVRQSEAFF
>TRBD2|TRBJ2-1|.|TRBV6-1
TGTGCCAGCAGTGAGTTCGGGACTAGCGGGGGGAGGAATGAGCAGTTCTTC
CASSEFGTSGGRNEQFF
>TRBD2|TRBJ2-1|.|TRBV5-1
TGCGCCAGCAGCTTGCTAGGACTAGCCTATGAGCAGTTCTTC
CASSLLGLAYEQFF
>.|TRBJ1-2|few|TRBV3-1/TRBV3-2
TGTGCCAGCAGCCAAGATATCGGGCAGCTCTATGGCTACACCTTC
CASSQDIGQLYGYTF
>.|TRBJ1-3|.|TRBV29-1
TGCAGCGTTGACCAGGGCTCTGGAAACACCATATATTTT
CSVDQGSGNTIYF
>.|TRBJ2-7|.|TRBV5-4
TGTGCCAGCAGCTCATACAGCGACTACGAGCAGTACTTC
CASSSYSDYEQYF
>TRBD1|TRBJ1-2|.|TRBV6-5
TGTGCCAGCGAGAGGGACAGGGTTGTCTATGGCTACACCTTC
CASERDRVVYGYTF
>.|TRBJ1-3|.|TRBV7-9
TGTGCCAGCAGCTTCGGACTCTCTGGAAACACCATATATTTT
CASSFGLSGNTIYF
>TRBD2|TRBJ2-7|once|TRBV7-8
TGTGCCAGCAGCTACGGACTAGCGGGTACCTACGAGCAGTACTTC
CASSYGLAGTYEQYF
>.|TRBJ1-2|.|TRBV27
TGTGCCAGCAGTTCCCAGGGACGGTTCTATGGCTACACCTTC
CASSSQGRFYGYTF
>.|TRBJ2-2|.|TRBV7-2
TGTGCCAGCAGCTTAGATTGGGCCGGGGAGCTGTTTTTT
CASSLDWAGELFF
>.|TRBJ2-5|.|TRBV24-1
TGTGCCACCAGTGGTTCGTCCCAGGGGAGAGAGACCCAGTACTTC
CATSGSSQGRETQYF
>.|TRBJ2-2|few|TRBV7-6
TGTGCCAGCAGCTTAGGGCGCAACACCGGGGAGCTGTTTTTT
CASSLGRNTGELFF
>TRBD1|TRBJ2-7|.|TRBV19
TGTGCCAGTAGTATAGAAGGCAGGGGGACCGAGCAGTACTTC
CASSIEGRGTEQYF
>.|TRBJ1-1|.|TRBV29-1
TGCAGCGTGAAAACAGGGTGGGACACTGAAGCTTTCTTT
CSVKTGWDTEAFF
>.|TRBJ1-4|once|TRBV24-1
TGTGCCACCAGTGATTCAAGGCCGGAGGGCGAAAAACTGTTTTTT
CATSDSRPEGEKLFF
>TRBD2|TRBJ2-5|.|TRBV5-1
TGCGCCAGCAGCATTAGCGGGGGGTACGAACAAGAGACCCAGTACTTC
CASSISGGYEQETQYF
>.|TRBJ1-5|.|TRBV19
TGTGCCAGTTCCAGGGTTTTGGGCCAGCCCCAGCATTTT
CASSRVLGQPQHF
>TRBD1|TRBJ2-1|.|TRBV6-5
TGTGCCAGCAGTTACACCGGGACAGGGTTTTATGAGCAGTTCTTC
CASSYTGTGFYEQFF
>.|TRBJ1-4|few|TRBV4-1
TGCGCCAGCAGCCAAGAGGGAGTTGGAAAACTGTTTTTT
CASSQEGVGKLFF
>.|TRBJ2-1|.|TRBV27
TGTGCCAGTCGAGGGGCCTACAATGAGCAGTTCTTC
CASRGAYNEQFF
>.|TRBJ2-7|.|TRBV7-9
TGTGCCAGCAGCTTAAGTGGCACCTACGAGCAGTACTTC
CASSLSGTYEQYF
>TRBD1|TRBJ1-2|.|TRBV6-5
TGTGCCAGCAGTTTGGACAGGGGGCTTCGAGGCTACACCTTC
CASSLDRGLRGYTF